This entry is about one T cell receptor beta chain. Its antigen is undetermined. This record comes from a study of Ad26.COV2.S vaccination and SARS-CoV-2 variants. Study-level findings and limits: Reportedly, after vaccination the spike-specific CD8+ and CD4+ T cell responses displayed substantial breadth. Vaccine and placebo recipients had similar non-spike TCR breadth. The placebo group had lower spike-specific TCR breadth than the vaccine recipients did. Total responses of T cells may have been underestimated by the analyses of TCR breadth and depth.

V was trimmed by 5 bases and J by 4 bases, leaving 11 bases between them. This CDR3 is 13 amino acids long. TCRdb's table, derived via immunoSEQ multiplex PCR, lists solely in-frame clones and lacks some. The sample includes nearly 7,000 clones, 84% of them seen just once. This chain uses TRBV12-3 or TRBV12-4 with TRBJ1-2; D gene unclear. The source was peripheral blood, collected after recovery from COVID-19. The TCR comes from a human donor who had recovered from COVID-19. Here the CDR3 reads CASSVTGVYGYTF. For the CDR3, the DNA is TGTGCCAGCAGTGTCACTGGGGTCTATGGCTACACCTTC.